A selection of T cell receptor beta chains follows, all from one sample in a study of cytomegalovirus exposure and HLA in healthy donors. Some clones are missing from TCRdb's copy, which holds only in-frame ones; the method was immunoSEQ multiplex PCR. The top ten hold 4.2% of the sample, which has around 140,000 clones, about two thirds seen once. Input material: PBMCs. All receptors derive from a man aged 45-60 years in good health and CMV-seropositive. CDR3s include the opening cysteine and the closing phenylalanine or tryptophan.

V gene	J gene	CDR3 protein
TRBV4-2	TRBJ1-2	CASSLGGGYTF
TRBV6-1	TRBJ1-2	CASRETGIHYGYTF
TRBV4-3	-	CASSQDGQGLINEQYF
TRBV20-1	TRBJ2-1	CSAGGRDEQFF
TRBV7-6	TRBJ2-3	CASSFGGRTTDTQYF
TRBV28	TRBJ1-2	CASSLYGQGIGYGYTF
TRBV9	TRBJ2-1	CASSGIAQLNNEQFF
TRBV7-9	TRBJ1-1	CASSQNRGQGAVNTEAFF
TRBV25-1	TRBJ1-2	CASSGREATGDYGYTF
TRBV5-1	TRBJ1-2	CASSLAQGGGGGYTF
TRBV19	TRBJ1-1	CASSPWTSTGYGAFF
TRBV6-1	TRBJ1-3	CASSPQGISGNTIYF
TRBV18	TRBJ1-1	CASSPGRNTEAFF
TRBV5-1	TRBJ2-5	CASSLGAASSETQYF
TRBV7-6	TRBJ1-6	CASSSTNGNSPLHF
TRBV5-6	TRBJ2-2	CASSRGLNTGELFF
TRBV11-1	TRBJ1-1	CASSLRPHREVTEAFF
TRBV18	TRBJ1-5	CASSPPGTGVQPQHF
TRBV6-4	-	CARTQGPAYEQYF
TRBV9	TRBJ2-1	CASSVREGVAGVDEQFF
TRBV5-6	TRBJ2-7	CASSLRGLAGNEQYF
TRBV7-2	TRBJ2-2	CASSETSILNTGELFF
TRBV4-1	TRBJ2-1	CASSQGETSSSGRNEQFF
TRBV5-4	TRBJ1-2	CASSSPGNLYGYTF
TRBV14	TRBJ1-4	CASSQDGQGAWEKLFF
TRBV27	TRBJ2-1	CASSFQVPDEQFF
TRBV7-9	TRBJ1-4	CASSLATPTNEKLFF
TRBV7-3	TRBJ1-2	CASSASGGKGGYTF
TRBV4-1	TRBJ1-1	CASGSGVGRGFVDTEAFF
TRBV11-2	TRBJ2-7	CASSLSTTGGYEQYF
TRBV20-1	TRBJ1-2	CSARLSYGYTF
TRBV10-3	TRBJ2-2	CAISLQGAQNTGELFF